Sequencing of this T cell receptor beta chain was carried out in a study of monozygotic twins with inflammatory bowel disease. Findings of the study overall: Healthy co-twins exceeded IBD patients in TCRbeta diversity as measured by inverse Simpson. Versus healthy twins, IBD patients showed fewer clonotypes shared with others, especially with disease activity.

UMIs that had a 6-nucleotide sample barcode were put in using template switching. PCR of TCRalpha and TCRbeta cDNA was nested, with two rounds of around 16 and 10 cycles. One entry per CDR3 protein, without DNA, is what TCRdb gives after re-calling the 5' RACE reads. This table holds about 210,000 distinct CDR3 sequences. CDR1 KGHDR and CDR2 SFDVKD come from the germline V gene. This CDR3 is built from 11 residues. As regards this clonotype: Antigen unknown.

This sequence was found in a human donor with ulcerative colitis or Crohn's disease, or a healthy co-twin of an affected twin (not recorded which). The chain joins TRBV24-1 to TRBJ1-1. Sequencing used blood. The CDR3 loop reads CATRDDRKAFF.